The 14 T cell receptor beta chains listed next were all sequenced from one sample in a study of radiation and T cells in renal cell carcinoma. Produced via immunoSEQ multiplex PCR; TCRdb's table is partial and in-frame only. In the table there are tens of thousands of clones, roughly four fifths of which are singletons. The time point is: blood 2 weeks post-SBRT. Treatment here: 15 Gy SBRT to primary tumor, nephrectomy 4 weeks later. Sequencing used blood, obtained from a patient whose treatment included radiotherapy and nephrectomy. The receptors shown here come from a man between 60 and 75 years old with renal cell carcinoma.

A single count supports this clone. The DNA for the CDR3 is TGTGCCTGGAGTGTACGTGGGCGAGCAGGCGAGCAGTACGTC. Translated, it gives CAWSVRGRAGEQYV. The chain carries TRBV30 and TRBJ2-7, with unresolved D. V was trimmed by 0 bases and J by 6 bases, leaving 15 bases between them. Germline assignment: CDR1 GTSNPN and CDR2 SVGIG (reference sequence). The CDR3 loop spans 14 amino acids.

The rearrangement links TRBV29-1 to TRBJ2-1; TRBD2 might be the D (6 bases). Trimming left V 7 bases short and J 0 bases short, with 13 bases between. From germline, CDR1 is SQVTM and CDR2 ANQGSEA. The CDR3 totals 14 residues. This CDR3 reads CSDRDSRSYNEQFF. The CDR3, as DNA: TGCAGCGATCGGGACTCTCGCTCCTACAATGAGCAGTTCTTC.

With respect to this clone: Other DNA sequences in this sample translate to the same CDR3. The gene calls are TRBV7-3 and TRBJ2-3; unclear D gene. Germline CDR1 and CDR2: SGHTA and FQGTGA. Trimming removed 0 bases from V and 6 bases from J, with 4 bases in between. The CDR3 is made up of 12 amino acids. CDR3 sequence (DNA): TGTGCCAGCAGCTTAACCGGTGATACGCAGTATTTT. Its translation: CASSLTGDTQYF.

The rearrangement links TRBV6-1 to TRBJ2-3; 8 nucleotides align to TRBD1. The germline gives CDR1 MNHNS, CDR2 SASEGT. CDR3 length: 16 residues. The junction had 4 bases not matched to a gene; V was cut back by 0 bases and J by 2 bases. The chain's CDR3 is CASSEARQGSTDTQYF. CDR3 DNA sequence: TGTGCCAGCAGTGAAGCAAGACAGGGGTCCACAGATACGCAGTATTTT.

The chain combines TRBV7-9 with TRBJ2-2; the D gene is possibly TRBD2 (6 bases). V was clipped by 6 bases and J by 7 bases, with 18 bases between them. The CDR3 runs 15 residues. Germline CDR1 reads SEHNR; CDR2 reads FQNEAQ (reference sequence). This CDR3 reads CASSQGWRAIGELFF. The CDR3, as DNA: TGTGCCAGCAGTCAGGGTTGGAGGGCAATCGGGGAGCTGTTTTTT.

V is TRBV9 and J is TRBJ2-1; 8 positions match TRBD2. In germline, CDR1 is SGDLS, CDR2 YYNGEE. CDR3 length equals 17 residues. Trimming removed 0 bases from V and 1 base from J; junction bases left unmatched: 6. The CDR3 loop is CASSVGSGIPSYNEQFF. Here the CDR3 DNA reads TGTGCCAGCAGCGTAGGTAGCGGGATTCCATCCTACAATGAGCAGTTCTTC.

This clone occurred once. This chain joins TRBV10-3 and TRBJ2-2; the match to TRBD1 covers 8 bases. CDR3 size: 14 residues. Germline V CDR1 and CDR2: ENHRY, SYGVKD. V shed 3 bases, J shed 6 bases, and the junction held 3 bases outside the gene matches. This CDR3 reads CAISDYRGAGELFF. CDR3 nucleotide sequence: TGTGCCATCAGTGATTACAGGGGGGCCGGGGAGCTGTTTTTT.

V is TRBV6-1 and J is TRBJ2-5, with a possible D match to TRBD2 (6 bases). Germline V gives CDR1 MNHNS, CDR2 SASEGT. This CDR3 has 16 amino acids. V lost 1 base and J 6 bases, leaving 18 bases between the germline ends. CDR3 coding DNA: TGTGCCAGCAGTGAAGGGACTTTGGGGGGAAGAAAGACCCAGTACTTC. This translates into CASSEGTLGGRKTQYF.

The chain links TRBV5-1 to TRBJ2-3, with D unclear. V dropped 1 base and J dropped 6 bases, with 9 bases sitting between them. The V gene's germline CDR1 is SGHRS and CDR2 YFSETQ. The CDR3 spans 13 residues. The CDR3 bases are TGCGCCAGCAGCTTGCCTACTAAGGATACGCAGTATTTT. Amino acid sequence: CASSLPTKDTQYF.

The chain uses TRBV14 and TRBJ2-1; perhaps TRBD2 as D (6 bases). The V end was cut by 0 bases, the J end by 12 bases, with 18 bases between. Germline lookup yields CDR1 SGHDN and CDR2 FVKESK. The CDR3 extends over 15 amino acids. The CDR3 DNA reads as TGTGCCAGCAGCCAAGATTTTGGCGGGGCCGGGGCGCAGTTCTTC. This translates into CASSQDFGGAGAQFF.

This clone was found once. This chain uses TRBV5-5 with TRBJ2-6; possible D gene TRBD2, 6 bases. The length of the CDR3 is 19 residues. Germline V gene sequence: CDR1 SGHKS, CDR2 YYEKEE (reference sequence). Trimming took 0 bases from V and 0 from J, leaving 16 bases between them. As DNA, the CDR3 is TGTGCCAGCAGCTTGGCGGGATGGGACTTGTACTCTGGGGCCAACGTCCTGACTTTC. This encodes CASSLAGWDLYSGANVLTF.

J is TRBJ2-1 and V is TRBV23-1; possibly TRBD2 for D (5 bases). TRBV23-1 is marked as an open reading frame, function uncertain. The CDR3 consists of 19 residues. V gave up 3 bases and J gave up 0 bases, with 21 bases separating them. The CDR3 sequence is CASSHNFIWTVSSYNEQFF. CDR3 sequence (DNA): TGCGCCAGCAGTCATAACTTCATCTGGACTGTGAGCTCCTACAATGAGCAGTTCTTC.

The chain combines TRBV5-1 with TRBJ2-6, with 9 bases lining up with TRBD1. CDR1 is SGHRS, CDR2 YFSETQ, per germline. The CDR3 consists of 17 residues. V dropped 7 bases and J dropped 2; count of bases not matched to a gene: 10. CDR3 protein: CASQPGTGPPGANVLTF. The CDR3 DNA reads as TGCGCCAGCCAACCAGGGACAGGGCCACCTGGGGCCAACGTCCTGACTTTC.

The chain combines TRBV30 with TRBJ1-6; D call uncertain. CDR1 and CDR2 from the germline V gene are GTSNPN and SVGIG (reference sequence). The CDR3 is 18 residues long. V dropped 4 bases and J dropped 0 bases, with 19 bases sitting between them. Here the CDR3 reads CAWNRGPTTSSYNSPLHF. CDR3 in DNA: TGTGCCTGGAACCGCGGGCCAACTACTAGCTCCTATAATTCACCCCTCCACTTT.